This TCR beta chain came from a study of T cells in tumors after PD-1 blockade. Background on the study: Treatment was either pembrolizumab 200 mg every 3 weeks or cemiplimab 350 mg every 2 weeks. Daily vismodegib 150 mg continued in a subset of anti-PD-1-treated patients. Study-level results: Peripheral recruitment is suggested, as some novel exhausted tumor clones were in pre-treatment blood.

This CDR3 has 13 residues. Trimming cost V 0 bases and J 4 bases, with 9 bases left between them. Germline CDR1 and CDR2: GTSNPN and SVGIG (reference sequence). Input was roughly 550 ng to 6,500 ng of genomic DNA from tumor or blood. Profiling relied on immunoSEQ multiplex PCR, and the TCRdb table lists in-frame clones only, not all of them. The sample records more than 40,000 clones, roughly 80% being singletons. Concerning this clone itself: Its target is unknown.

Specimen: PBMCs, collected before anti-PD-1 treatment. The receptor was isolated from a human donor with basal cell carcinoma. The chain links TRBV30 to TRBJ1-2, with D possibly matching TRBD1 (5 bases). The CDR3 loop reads CAWSVQGSYGYTF. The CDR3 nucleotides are TGTGCCTGGAGTGTCCAGGGCAGCTATGGCTACACCTTC.